This T cell receptor beta chain appears in the sequencing data of a study of CD8+ T cells in alopecia areata. This clone has just a few counts. The CDR3 contains 12 residues. Germline V gives CDR1 GTSNPN, CDR2 SVGIG (reference sequence). V was clipped by 7 bases and J by 1 base, with 10 bases between them. Reverse transcribed after extraction, RNA yielded cDNA as the sequencing template. Clones were sequenced by immunoSEQ multiplex PCR, and TCRdb holds only the in-frame ones, with some missing. This table has 140,000 to 150,000 clones, roughly half appearing once. This sequence was found in a human donor with alopecia areata. Sequenced here: CD4+ T cells sorted from blood, sampled at week 0. The chain combines TRBV30 with TRBJ1-1; no clear D. CDR3 sequence (DNA): TGTGCCTCTACCGGGCCGAACACTGAAGCTTTCTTT. Translated: CASTGPNTEAFF. The variable domain in full, with the rest retrieved from reference TRBV30 and TRBJ1-1, is SQTIHQWPATLVQPVGSPLSLECTVEGTSNPNLYWYRQAAGRGLQLLFYSVGIGQISSEVPQNLSASRPQDRQFILSSKKLLLSDSGFYLCASTGPNTEAFFGQGTRLTVV.